This T cell receptor (beta chain) stems from a study of cytomegalovirus exposure and HLA in healthy donors. General study points: A highly shared variant cluster was judged a likely technical artifact.

Primers for the PCR totalled 60 Vbeta and 13 Jbeta. TCRdb's copy holds only in-frame clones and misses some; the assay was immunoSEQ multiplex PCR. The sample has about 140,000 clones; just over 70% are singletons. Remarks on this clone: Its antigen is not known. One end of the junction is discordant with germline, which a read error may explain.

The CDR3 totals 15 residues. CDR1 and CDR2 from the germline V gene are SGDLS and YYNGEE. This receptor was obtained from a young woman in good health and CMV-seronegative. The sequenced sample was PBMCs. V is TRBV9 and J is TRBJ2-3; TRBD2 aligns across 9 bases. CDR3 loop: CASSVGRGGGDTQYF. The CDR3 nucleotides read TGTGCCAGCAGTGTAGGGCGGGGGGGCGGAGATACGCAGTATTTT.